The 26 T cell receptor beta chains presented below share a single source sample, sequenced in a study of T-cell reconstitution after alpha-beta-depleted transplantation in children. Unique molecular identifiers were used in preparing the TCRbeta library. TCRdb re-called the PCR reads through MiXCR, storing one row per CDR3 protein. The sample consists of hundreds of thousands of distinct CDR3 sequences, roughly a tenth of them appearing once. Sequenced here: PBMCs from the stem cell graft donor, sampled from the stem cell graft. Receptors originate from a human donor who donated a stem cell graft to a child with acute myeloid leukemia.

In this sample, this clonotype turned up a few times. V gene TRBV4-2 combines with J gene TRBJ2-5; 9 nucleotides align to TRBD1. The CDR3 loop spans 16 amino acids. The V and J ends lost 0 bases and 2 bases, in that order; junction bases with no gene match: 4. The germline gives CDR1 LGHNA, CDR2 YNFKEQ. The CDR3 nucleotides read TGTGCCAGCAGCCAAGAGACAGGGGGATATCAAGAGACCCAGTACTTC. Translation gives CASSQETGGYQETQYF.

The rearrangement uses TRBV18 and TRBJ2-2; possible D gene TRBD2, 5 bases. Germline-derived CDR1 and CDR2 are KGHSH and LQKENI. V lost 5 bases to trimming and J lost 7 bases, with 14 bases between them. The CDR3 length is 14 residues. The CDR3 spells CASSSEGLIGELFF. Written as DNA, the CDR3 is TGTGCCAGCTCATCCGAGGGCCTAATCGGGGAGCTGTTTTTT.

This chain uses TRBV4-2 with TRBJ1-4; tentative D call: TRBD1 (5 bases). CDR1 and CDR2 (germline): LGHNA, YNFKEQ. This CDR3 is built from 19 residues. V gave up 4 bases and J gave up 0 bases, with 21 bases separating them. CDR3 region: CASSRGTVSSPTTNEKLFF. In DNA form, the CDR3 reads TGTGCCAGCAGCCGAGGGACGGTTAGCTCCCCCACAACTAATGAAAAACTGTTTTTT.

This clonotype was recorded many times. J is TRBJ2-7 and V is TRBV20-1; perhaps TRBD2 as D (6 bases). The length of the CDR3 is 15 residues. Between the trimmed V and J ends, which lost 0 bases and 0 bases, there was a span of 12 bases. Germline V gene sequence: CDR1 DFQATT, CDR2 SNEGSKA (reference sequence). In nucleotides, the CDR3 is TGCAGTGCTAGAGATCAAAGCGGGTTCTCCTACGAGCAGTACTTC. It yields the protein CSARDQSGFSYEQYF.

This chain uses TRBV5-6 with TRBJ2-5; 7 nucleotides align to TRBD2. The CDR3 extends over 15 amino acids. The V gene end was trimmed by 3 bases and the J gene end by 1 base; junction bases not matched to a gene: 6. Germline-derived CDR1 and CDR2 are SGHDT and YYEEEE. The DNA for the CDR3 is TGTGCCAGCAGCTCAGTAGCGGGCCCCCAAGAGACCCAGTACTTC. This codes for CASSSVAGPQETQYF.

A note on this clonotype: This could be a read error, since a much larger clone is one nucleotide away. The rearrangement joins TRBV3-1 to TRBJ2-1; D is possibly TRBD2 (6 bases). This CDR3 is built from 14 residues. V gave up 2 bases and J gave up 5 bases, with 10 bases separating them. Germline values: CDR1 LGHDT, CDR2 YNNKEL (reference sequence). This chain's CDR3 is CASSQLTRDNEQFF. DNA of the CDR3: TGTGCCAGCAGCCAATTGACTAGGGACAATGAGCAGTTCTTC.

This clonotype was seen a handful of times. This chain connects TRBV5-6 to TRBJ2-1; D is ambiguous. Trimming stripped 0 bases from V and 3 bases from J, with 7 bases between. CDR1 is SGHDT, CDR2 YYEEEE, per germline. The CDR3 has 14 amino acids. As DNA, the CDR3 is TGTGCCAGCAGCTTGGCCGACCGCTACAATGAGCAGTTCTTC. Its translation: CASSLADRYNEQFF. Complete variable domain (other parts from reference TRBV5-6 and TRBJ2-1): DAGVTQSPTHLIKTRGQQVTLRCSPKSGHDTVSWYQQALGQGPQFIFQYYEEEERQRGNFPDRFSGHQFPNYSSELNVNALLLGDSALYLCASSLADRYNEQFFGPGTRLTVL.

This clonotype has a handful of counts. This chain uses TRBV2 with TRBJ2-1; D assignment may be TRBD1 or TRBD2 (5 bases each). This CDR3 is built from 14 residues. The V end lost 7 bases, the J end lost 3 bases, and 13 bases lay between the germline ends. The germline gives CDR1 SNHLY, CDR2 FYNNEI. DNA of the CDR3: TGTGCCAGCAAGGGGACGGGGAACTACAATGAGCAGTTCTTC. Amino acid sequence: CASKGTGNYNEQFF.

The chain combines TRBV28 with TRBJ2-1; 7 nucleotides agree with TRBD2. The germline gives CDR1 MDHEN, CDR2 SYDVKM. The ends lost 6 bases at V and 0 bases at J; junction bases unmatched: 5. CDR3 length: 15 amino acids. The CDR3 nucleotides read TGTGCCAGCAGACCGAGCGGGATCTCCTACAATGAGCAGTTCTTC. Protein: CASRPSGISYNEQFF.

This clonotype was detected only a few times. The chain employs TRBV9 and TRBJ2-3; 9 bases map to TRBD2. Trimming removed 4 bases from V and 0 bases from J; junction bases left unmatched: 3. There are 15 residues in the CDR3. Germline CDR1 is SGDLS and CDR2 is YYNGEE. The CDR3 reads CASSPSGASTDTQYF. CDR3 bases: TGTGCCAGCAGCCCTAGCGGGGCTAGCACAGATACGCAGTATTTT.

The genes are TRBV7-6 and TRBJ2-5; 7 bases agree with TRBD2. Germline lookup yields CDR1 SGHVS and CDR2 FNYEAQ. The CDR3 spans 17 residues. The V segment lost 5 bases and the J segment 1 base; nucleotides outside the gene matches: 13. The CDR3 reads CASSPPVVASGQETQYF. In DNA, the CDR3 is TGTGCCAGCAGCCCGCCCGTCGTGGCTAGCGGCCAAGAGACCCAGTACTTC.

CDR3 residues: CASSQGRAAYNEQFF. DNA for the CDR3: TGCGCCAGCAGCCAGGGTAGGGCGGCCTACAATGAGCAGTTCTTC. The chain joins TRBV4-3 to TRBJ2-1; D remains ambiguous. CDR1 is LGHNA, CDR2 YSLEER, per germline. Trimming shortened V by 3 bases and J by 2 bases, and 11 bases separated the two germline ends. The CDR3 loop spans 15 amino acids.

The V gene is TRBV2, the J gene TRBJ1-2; D is undetermined. The germline CDR1 and CDR2 sequences are SNHLY and FYNNEI. V lost 4 bases to trimming and J lost 8 bases, with 17 bases between them. The CDR3 totals 14 residues. The CDR3 here is CASSVSGFFEGYTF. The CDR3 nucleotides are TGTGCCAGCAGTGTCTCGGGATTCTTTGAGGGCTACACCTTC.

A few counts support this clonotype. The chain joins TRBV29-1 to TRBJ2-2; 10 nucleotides match TRBD1. V gave up 7 bases and J gave up 7 bases; unmatched junction bases: 6. The CDR3 is 13 amino acids. Germline CDR1 SQVTM, CDR2 ANQGSEA. The CDR3 spells CSADRGLDGELFF. CDR3 coding DNA: TGCAGCGCAGACAGGGGGCTTGACGGGGAGCTGTTTTTT.

This clonotype appeared a few times. The chain joins TRBV20-1 to TRBJ1-5; D may be TRBD1 (5 bases). The ends were cut back, 0 bases at V and 7 bases at J, with 13 bases in the middle. This CDR3 has 14 residues. The V gene's germline CDR1 is DFQATT and CDR2 SNEGSKA (reference sequence). CDR3 coding DNA: TGCAGTGCTAGAGATTTCACAGGCGGGCAGCCCCAGCATTTT. Translated, it gives CSARDFTGGQPQHF.

Only a few counts were recorded for this clonotype. This chain joins TRBV27 and TRBJ1-1; D is unclear. Germline CDR1 MNHEY, CDR2 SMNVEV (reference sequence). Trimming removed 3 bases from V and 5 bases from J, with 10 bases in between. CDR3 length: 13 residues. The CDR3 loop is CASSLAQWTEAFF. The CDR3, as DNA: TGTGCCAGCAGTTTGGCGCAGTGGACTGAAGCTTTCTTT.

There are a few counts of this clonotype. The V call is TRBV6-5, the J call TRBJ2-1; TRBD2 matches at 14 bases. V was pared by 2 bases and J by 12 bases, with 3 bases of the junction left unmatched. Germline CDR1 and CDR2: MNHEY and SVGAGI. The CDR3 length is 14 residues. CDR3 DNA: TGTGCCAGCAGTTACATAGGGACTAGCGGGGGGCAGTTCTTC. Translation: CASSYIGTSGGQFF.

The CDR3 bases are TGCAGTGCTTCGCGAGGACTAGCGGGGAGCTCCTACGAGCAGTACTTC. Its translation is CSASRGLAGSSYEQYF. This chain uses TRBV20-1 with TRBJ2-7; 12 bases agree with TRBD2. This CDR3 is 16 amino acids long. Trimming cost V 5 bases and J 0 bases; bases outside gene matches: 8. Germline-derived CDR1 and CDR2 are DFQATT and SNEGSKA (reference sequence).

This clonotype occurred a few times. J is TRBJ1-5 and V is TRBV10-3; D may be TRBD1 (6 bases). The V and J ends lost 6 bases and 2 bases respectively, with 14 bases between them. This CDR3 has 15 amino acids. CDR1 and CDR2 from the germline V gene are ENHRY and SYGVKD. The CDR3, as DNA: TGTGCCATCAGAATAGACAGGCGCCGCAATCAGCCCCAGCATTTT. Protein sequence: CAIRIDRRRNQPQHF.

This clonotype was picked up many times. J is TRBJ2-7 and V is TRBV28; 7 bases map to TRBD1. The CDR3 extends over 14 amino acids. Looked up from germline, CDR1 is MDHEN and CDR2 is SYDVKM. Germline trimming cut 5 bases from V and 2 bases from J; bases unmatched to any gene: 6. The CDR3 DNA reads as TGTGCCAGCAGTGACTCCGGGACAGCCTACGAGCAGTACTTC. Its protein is CASSDSGTAYEQYF.

This clonotype came up a few times. This sequence joins TRBV6-1 and TRBJ1-1; TRBD1 is a possible D gene (5 bases). Germline V lookup: CDR1 MNHNS, CDR2 SASEGT. The ends were cut back, 10 bases at V and 7 bases at J, with 19 bases in the middle. This CDR3 spans 13 amino acids. The CDR3 coding sequence is TGTGCCACAAGTACCGGGACCGCGATTGAAGCTTTCTTT. Translation gives CATSTGTAIEAFF.

The chain has TRBV10-3 and TRBJ1-5; 10 bases agree with TRBD1. Germline CDR1 reads ENHRY; CDR2 reads SYGVKD. With V trimmed by 3 bases and J by 7 bases, 9 bases remained unmatched. The CDR3 extends over 16 amino acids. This CDR3 reads CAISDGDRGRGQPQHF. CDR3 nucleotides: TGTGCCATCAGTGATGGGGACAGGGGCAGAGGGCAGCCCCAGCATTTT.

In its sample, this clonotype was seen a few times. This chain links TRBV5-1 with TRBJ2-3; possible D gene TRBD1, 5 bases. CDR3 length: 12 amino acids. V was pared by 0 bases and J by 6 bases, with 5 bases between. Germline CDR1 and CDR2: SGHRS and YFSETQ. This CDR3 is CASSLDRDTQYF. In DNA, the CDR3 is TGCGCCAGCAGCTTGGACAGGGATACGCAGTATTTT. Using reference TRBV5-1 and TRBJ2-3 for the parts outside the CDR3, the full variable domain is KAGVTQTPRYLIKTRGQQVTLSCSPISGHRSVSWYQQTPGQGLQFLFEYFSETQRNKGNFPGRFSGRQFSNSRSEMNVSTLELGDSALYLCASSLDRDTQYFGPGTRLTVL.

This clonotype showed up many times. The rearrangement joins TRBV25-1 to TRBJ2-5, with 8 positions matching TRBD1. The CDR3 runs to 14 residues. J lost 5 bases, V lost 4 bases, and 6 bases had no gene match. Germline V gives CDR1 MGHDK, CDR2 SYGVNS. The CDR3 coding sequence is TGTGCCAGCAGTGGGCACAGGGGGAAGGAGACCCAGTACTTC. Encoded protein: CASSGHRGKETQYF.

V and J are TRBV6-2 or TRBV6-3 and TRBJ2-7, with no clear D. Deletions cut 0 bases from V and 0 bases from J, with 12 bases between. CDR3 length: 16 amino acids. CDR1 is MNHEY, CDR2 SVGEGT, per germline. As DNA, the CDR3 is TGTGCCAGCAGTTACTCAAAGGATGGTATCTCCTACGAGCAGTACTTC. Translating it yields CASSYSKDGISYEQYF.

This clonotype was observed many times. The gene calls are TRBV5-1 and TRBJ2-5; D ambiguous. V lost 5 bases and J 2 bases, leaving 10 bases between the germline ends. This CDR3 has 13 amino acids. The germline CDR1 and CDR2 sequences are SGHRS and YFSETQ. CDR3 sequence: CASRTARQETQYF. CDR3 DNA: TGCGCCAGCAGAACCGCGAGGCAAGAGACCCAGTACTTC.